Below, 30 T cell receptor beta chains from the same sample are listed, as sequenced in a study of a mutant IDH1 vaccine in newly diagnosed glioma. Time point meaning: week 5, during vaccination. The vaccine gave 300 ug of a 20-mer mutant IDH1 peptide subcutaneously per dose. Their cognate antigens are unknown. The assay was immunoSEQ multiplex PCR, and TCRdb's table has in-frame clones only and misses some. The table has roughly 34,000 clones, about four fifths seen once. Here the sequenced sample was PBMCs, taken from a glioma patient whose treatment included an IDH1 peptide vaccine. The receptors stem from a man aged 45 to 65 with glioma.

This clone was seen more than once but under ten times. The chain is built from TRBV4-1 and TRBJ1-1, with D maybe TRBD1 (6 bases). Deletions cut 1 base from V and 4 bases from J, with 19 bases between. This CDR3 contains 17 residues. Germline lookup yields CDR1 MGHRA and CDR2 YSYEKL. This CDR3 is CASSQVAGRGGSTEAFF. DNA of the CDR3: TGCGCCAGCAGCCAAGTGGCAGGGAGGGGGGGATCCACTGAAGCTTTCTTT.

This sequence joins TRBV5-1 and TRBJ2-7; D is perhaps TRBD2 (6 bases). CDR1 is SGHRS and CDR2 is YFSETQ in the germline V gene. Trimming took 1 base from V and 7 from J, leaving 15 bases between them. This CDR3 is 14 amino acids long. Here the CDR3 reads CASSLIPGVGEQYF. Here the CDR3 DNA reads TGCGCCAGCAGCTTGATTCCGGGAGTAGGGGAGCAGTACTTC.

The chain combines TRBV7-9 with TRBJ1-2; 9 bases match TRBD1. Germline lookup yields CDR1 SEHNR and CDR2 FQNEAQ (reference sequence). The CDR3 has 14 amino acids. The junction had 7 bases not matched to a gene; V was cut back by 6 bases and J by 5 bases. CDR3 loop: CASSKQGARYGYTF. The CDR3 DNA sequence: TGTGCCAGCAGTAAACAGGGGGCTAGGTATGGCTACACCTTC. Using reference TRBV7-9 and TRBJ1-2 for the parts outside the CDR3, the full variable domain is DTGVSQNPRHKITKRGQNVTFRCDPISEHNRLYWYRQTLGQGPEFLTYFQNEAQLEKSRLLSDRFSAERPKGSFSTLEIQRTEQGDSAMYLCASSKQGARYGYTFGSGTRLTVV.

V is TRBV6-5 and J is TRBJ2-5, with unresolved D. This CDR3 comprises 12 residues. V lost 7 bases and J lost 5, with 11 bases in between. Germline V gives CDR1 MNHEY, CDR2 SVGAGI. This CDR3 is CASKPLGETQYF. The CDR3 DNA reads TGTGCCAGCAAACCATTGGGGGAGACCCAGTACTTC.

CDR3 region: CASSLGGSPYEQYF. DNA for the CDR3: TGTGCCAGCAGCTTAGGCGGGAGTCCCTACGAGCAGTACTTC. This chain connects TRBV7-9 to TRBJ2-7; TRBD2 matches 7 bases. This CDR3 has 14 residues. V shed 1 base and J 2 bases; nucleotides not matched to a gene: 2. Germline assignment: CDR1 SEHNR and CDR2 FQNEAQ (reference sequence).

This clone has just a few counts. The genes are TRBV28 and TRBJ1-4, with D hard to call. Germline loops: CDR1 MDHEN, CDR2 SYDVKM. The CDR3 covers 14 residues. V was cut by 6 bases and J by 10 bases, with 18 bases left in between. The CDR3 spells CASSTPEANSKLFF. The DNA of the CDR3 is TGTGCCAGCAGCACCCCTGAAGCAAACTCAAAACTGTTTTTT.

V usage is TRBV9 and J usage is TRBJ1-5, with D maybe TRBD1 (5 bases). The CDR3 is made up of 14 amino acids. Between the trimmed V and J ends, which lost 0 bases and 5 bases, there was a span of 9 bases. The V gene's germline CDR1 is SGDLS and CDR2 YYNGEE. CDR3 coding DNA: TGTGCCAGCAGCGTAGCCGACAGTTATCAGCCCCAGCATTTT. Its translation is CASSVADSYQPQHF.

This chain connects TRBV6-1 to TRBJ2-7; TRBD2 is a possible D gene (5 bases). The CDR3 has 14 residues. Germline V gene sequence: CDR1 MNHNS, CDR2 SASEGT. V lost 1 base, J lost 6 bases, and 13 bases lay in between. CDR3: CASSEGQPGVEQYF. DNA for the CDR3: TGTGCCAGCAGTGAAGGGCAGCCCGGGGTCGAGCAGTACTTC.

V gene TRBV6-1 combines with J gene TRBJ2-1, with no clear D. The CDR3 is 16 residues long. Per the germline V gene, CDR1 is MNHNS and CDR2 is SASEGT. V gave up 3 bases and J gave up 7 bases, with 19 bases separating them. The CDR3 nucleotides read TGTGCCAGCAGTGAGTCTCAGAGATTCCCGTGGAATGAGCAGTTCTTC. This codes for CASSESQRFPWNEQFF.

This chain connects TRBV2 to TRBJ1-6; D gene unclear. CDR1 is SNHLY, CDR2 FYNNEI, per germline. V lost 6 bases and J lost 10, with 10 bases in between. The length of the CDR3 is 12 residues. This CDR3 reads CASSPTESPLHF. The CDR3, as DNA: TGTGCCAGCAGCCCTACAGAATCACCCCTCCACTTT.

This rearrangement joins TRBV28 to TRBJ1-4; D not certain. Trimming stripped 5 bases from V and 0 bases from J, with 10 bases between. In germline, CDR1 is MDHEN, CDR2 SYDVKM. The CDR3 has 15 residues. The CDR3, as DNA: TGTGCCAGCAGTGTGAGCCATGCAACTAATGAAAAACTGTTTTTT. Protein sequence: CASSVSHATNEKLFF.

CDR3 sequence reads: CASSAGTGFGSPLHF. The DNA of the CDR3 is TGTGCCAGCAGCGCCGGGACAGGGTTTGGTTCACCCCTCCACTTT. The chain links TRBV11-2 to TRBJ1-6; 9 bases map to TRBD1. Germline lookup yields CDR1 SGHAT and CDR2 FQNNGV. The V segment lost 5 bases and the J segment 9 bases; nucleotides outside the gene matches: 8. This CDR3 is 15 amino acids long. Full variable domain (remainder filled in from reference TRBV11-2 and TRBJ1-6): EAGVAQSPRYKIIEKRQSVAFWCNPISGHATLYWYQQILGQGPKLLIQFQNNGVVDDSQLPKDRFSAERLKGVDSTLKIQPAKLEDSAVYLCASSAGTGFGSPLHFGNGTRLTVT.

V and J are TRBV29-1 and TRBJ2-7, with D unclear. CDR1 and CDR2 from the germline V gene are SQVTM and ANQGSEA. The CDR3 length is 12 residues. The V gene lost 0 bases and the J gene lost 2 bases, with 5 bases spanning the gap. The CDR3 nucleotides read TGCAGCGTTGAAGATCTCCCCTACGAGCAGTACTTC. Translating it yields CSVEDLPYEQYF.

V is TRBV6-5 and J is TRBJ1-3, with D possibly TRBD1 on 5 matching bases. CDR3 length: 14 residues. V gave up 10 bases and J gave up 0 bases, with 13 bases separating them. In germline, CDR1 is MNHEY, CDR2 SVGAGI. The CDR3 region is CATRLTGSGNTIYF. Here the CDR3 DNA reads TGTGCCACCAGACTTACAGGCTCTGGAAACACCATATATTTT.

The CDR3 DNA reads TGCGCCAGCAGCCAGCCCCGTGCGGGTAGCGGGGGACCCTCTACGCAGTATTTT. Its translation: CASSQPRAGSGGPSTQYF. V gene TRBV4-1 combines with J gene TRBJ2-3; 9 positions match TRBD2. V lost 3 bases and J lost 8; bases outside the gene matches: 18. Germline loops: CDR1 MGHRA, CDR2 YSYEKL. The CDR3 has 18 residues.

This chain joins TRBV7-8 and TRBJ1-2; D possibly corresponds to TRBD1 (6 bases). The CDR3 extends over 13 amino acids. Between the trimmed V and J ends, which lost 5 bases and 2 bases, there was a span of 9 bases. Per the germline V gene, CDR1 is SGHVS and CDR2 is FQNEAQ. This chain's CDR3 is CASSPQGNYGYTF. CDR3 DNA sequence: TGTGCCAGCAGCCCACAGGGAAACTATGGCTACACCTTC.

There are a few counts of this clone. The chain carries TRBV5-6 and TRBJ2-2; TRBD1 matches 7 bases. The CDR3 loop spans 16 amino acids. Trimming at V came to 4 bases and at J to 0 bases, leaving 6 bases not matched to a gene. Germline CDR1 and CDR2: SGHDT and YYEEEE. The CDR3: CASSDDRVTNTGELFF. CDR3 in DNA: TGTGCCAGCAGCGATGACAGGGTGACGAACACCGGGGAGCTGTTTTTT.

V gene TRBV5-1 combines with J gene TRBJ1-1, with D maybe TRBD1 (6 bases). Trimming stripped 5 bases from V and 2 bases from J, with 13 bases between. This CDR3 has 14 residues. Germline lookup yields CDR1 SGHRS and CDR2 YFSETQ. CDR3 bases: TGCGCCAGCAGGGGGGGCGCAGGAAACACTGAAGCTTTCTTT. Protein product: CASRGGAGNTEAFF.

This sequence joins TRBV7-2 and TRBJ1-1; 8 bases fit TRBD1. The length of the CDR3 is 16 residues. CDR1 is SGHTA and CDR2 is FQGNSA in the germline V gene. V lost 2 bases, J lost 5 bases, and 10 bases stayed unmatched. The CDR3 loop is CASSLSGGWALTEAFF. The CDR3 region has the DNA TGTGCCAGCAGCTTATCAGGGGGCTGGGCCTTGACTGAAGCTTTCTTT.

The V gene is TRBV19, the J gene TRBJ2-3; 13 nucleotides agree with TRBD2. The ends lost 6 bases at V and 1 base at J; junction bases unmatched: 10. This CDR3 comprises 18 residues. CDR1 and CDR2 (germline): LNHDA, SQIVND (reference sequence). In DNA form, the CDR3 reads TGTGCCAGTAGCCCCCGGACTAGCGGGAGAAGGGGCACAGATACGCAGTATTTT. Translation gives CASSPRTSGRRGTDTQYF.

This rearrangement joins TRBV11-2 to TRBJ1-1; 9 positions match TRBD1. Per germline, CDR1 SGHAT and CDR2 FQNNGV. The CDR3 runs to 13 residues. After removal of 1 base from V and 6 bases from J, the junction contained 0 bases not matched to a gene. DNA of the CDR3: TGTGCCAGCAGCTTAGGGACAGGGGCTGAAGCTTTCTTT. Translating it yields CASSLGTGAEAFF.

The chain employs TRBV19 and TRBJ2-7; 8 bases are shared with TRBD1. The V and J ends lost 6 bases and 2 bases, in that order; junction bases with no gene match: 0. CDR1 LNHDA and CDR2 SQIVND come from the germline V gene (reference sequence). The length of the CDR3 is 12 residues. This chain's CDR3 is CASRGQAYEQYF. The CDR3 bases are TGTGCCAGTAGGGGACAGGCCTACGAGCAGTACTTC.

The chain combines TRBV5-4 with TRBJ1-1, with D unclear. The CDR3 consists of 13 residues. Germline V gene sequence: CDR1 SGHNT, CDR2 YYREEE (reference sequence). Trimming removed 0 bases at V and 5 bases at J, with 8 bases between. The CDR3 protein is CASSLDGLTEAFF. The CDR3 region has the DNA TGTGCCAGCAGCTTGGACGGTCTGACTGAAGCTTTCTTT.

This chain uses TRBV11-2 with TRBJ1-2, with D uncertain. The CDR3 is 16 amino acids. CDR1 and CDR2 (germline): SGHAT, FQNNGV. The germline V and J ends were trimmed by 2 bases and 4 bases, with 17 bases remaining between them. CDR3 residues: CASSLKVPARTYGYTF. The CDR3 DNA reads TGTGCCAGCAGCTTAAAGGTGCCCGCACGCACCTATGGCTACACCTTC.

The chain combines TRBV5-5 with TRBJ2-7, with D uncertain. CDR1 is SGHKS, CDR2 YYEKEE, per germline (reference sequence). This CDR3 has 14 amino acids. The V gene lost 4 bases and the J gene lost 0 bases, with 11 bases spanning the gap. CDR3 DNA sequence: TGTGCCAGCAGCCCCCCCACGGGCTCCTACGAGCAGTACTTC. Protein product: CASSPPTGSYEQYF.

V and J are TRBV30 and TRBJ1-6; D uncertain. Germline assignment: CDR1 GTSNPN and CDR2 SVGIG (reference sequence). The CDR3 runs to 10 residues. V was clipped by 5 bases and J by 13 bases, with 9 bases between them. The CDR3: CAWEDPPLHF. The CDR3 DNA follows: TGTGCCTGGGAAGATCCGCCCCTCCACTTT.

The rearrangement uses TRBV5-1 and TRBJ2-1, with 11 bases fitting TRBD2. J gave up 9 bases and V 3 bases, and 5 bases lay outside the gene matches. The CDR3 sequence is 14 residues long. The germline CDR1 and CDR2 sequences are SGHRS and YFSETQ. CDR3 in amino acids: CASSSQGTSGEQFF. The CDR3 coding sequence is TGCGCCAGCAGCTCCCAGGGGACTAGCGGTGAGCAGTTCTTC.

The gene calls are TRBV13 and TRBJ2-7; D uncertain. The germline V gene encodes CDR1 PRHDT and CDR2 FYEKMQ (reference sequence). The length of the CDR3 is 15 residues. V lost 5 bases to trimming and J lost 2 bases, with 16 bases between them. CDR3 protein: CASSPPGIGAYEQYF. The CDR3 nucleotides read TGTGCCAGCAGCCCCCCCGGCATCGGAGCCTACGAGCAGTACTTC.

J is TRBJ1-2 and V is TRBV27, with D possibly matching TRBD1 (5 bases). V lost 7 bases to trimming and J lost 2 bases, with 8 bases between them. The CDR3 runs to 12 residues. Germline V gene data show CDR1 as MNHEY and CDR2 as SMNVEV (reference sequence). Here the CDR3 reads CASKGINYGYTF. Here the CDR3 DNA reads TGTGCCAGCAAGGGGATCAACTATGGCTACACCTTC.

The sample holds one count of this clone. This sequence joins TRBV4-1 and TRBJ1-5; D remains ambiguous. V lost 0 bases to trimming and J lost 5 bases, with 5 bases between them. The CDR3 runs to 13 residues. Germline CDR1 reads MGHRA; CDR2 reads YSYEKL. CDR3 in amino acids: CASSQDGDQPQHF. In DNA form, the CDR3 reads TGCGCCAGCAGCCAAGATGGGGATCAGCCCCAGCATTTT.